Shown below are 6 T cell receptor beta chains from a single sample sequenced in a study of PD-1 blockade in classical Hodgkin lymphoma. The time point: cycle 4 day 1 (C4D1), after 6 weeks of nivolumab. Every single patient, without exception, relapsed after autologous stem cell transplantation, and brentuximab vedotin exposure varied. Investigators isolated CD4+ T cells from thawed PBMCs through magnetic negative selection. The protocol was immunoSEQ multiplex PCR, while the TCRdb copy is restricted to in-frame clones and leaves out a portion. This table has 30,000 to 35,000 clones, roughly four fifths appearing once. Specimen: CD4+ T cells from blood, collected before the fourth cycle of nivolumab. Source of these receptors: a human donor with classical Hodgkin lymphoma.

The rearrangement links TRBV5-6 to TRBJ2-1; TRBD1 might be the D (5 bases). The CDR3 totals 15 residues. The V end lost 0 bases, the J end lost 3 bases, and 10 bases lay between the germline ends. In germline, CDR1 is SGHDT, CDR2 YYEEEE. This CDR3 reads CASSLEYRIYNEQFF. The CDR3 DNA follows: TGTGCCAGCAGCTTGGAATACAGGATCTACAATGAGCAGTTCTTC.

In its sample, this clone was seen a few times. The gene calls are TRBV4-2 and TRBJ1-6, with D perhaps matching TRBD1 (5 bases). The CDR3 loop spans 15 amino acids. Trimming took 1 base from V and 9 from J, leaving 13 bases between them. CDR1 and CDR2 from the germline V gene are LGHNA and YNFKEQ. The DNA for the CDR3 is TGTGCCAGCAGCCAAGGAAATGTCGGGGGTTCACCCCTCCACTTT. Translating gives CASSQGNVGGSPLHF.

The CDR3 sequence is CASSLAPSGSQETQYF. Here the CDR3 DNA reads TGCGCCAGCAGCTTGGCCCCTAGCGGTTCACAAGAGACCCAGTACTTC. The genes are TRBV5-1 and TRBJ2-5; TRBD2 agrees at 7 bases. V lost 0 bases to trimming and J lost 2 bases; unmatched junction nucleotides: 7. Germline values: CDR1 SGHRS, CDR2 YFSETQ. This CDR3 has 16 amino acids.

J is TRBJ1-6 and V is TRBV27, with D uncertain. The CDR3 is 14 residues long. Per germline, CDR1 MNHEY and CDR2 SMNVEV (reference sequence). V shed 3 bases and J shed 4 bases, with 7 bases lying between them. The CDR3 DNA is TGTGCCAGCAGTTTTGGCAGATATAATTCACCCCTCCACTTT. This sequence encodes CASSFGRYNSPLHF.

The chain employs TRBV6-5 and TRBJ1-1; D gene uncertain. The length of the CDR3 is 14 residues. The germline V gene encodes CDR1 MNHEY and CDR2 SVGAGI. The V end lost 4 bases, the J end lost 1 base, and 10 bases lay between the germline ends. CDR3 amino acids: CASSFFGRNTEAFF. The CDR3 nucleotides are TGTGCCAGCAGTTTTTTTGGCAGGAACACTGAAGCTTTCTTT.

The chain is built from TRBV15 and TRBJ1-4, with TRBD1 identical over 8 bases. Germline assignment: CDR1 LNHNV and CDR2 YYDKDF (reference sequence). The J segment lost 1 base and the V segment lost 10 bases, leaving 14 bases of the junction unmatched. The CDR3 has 17 amino acids. In DNA, the CDR3 is TGTGCCAGCCGGGCGGACAGGGCGATTATAACTAATGAAAAACTGTTTTTT. Translating gives CASRADRAIITNEKLFF.